This TCR beta chain was documented in a study of CD8 T cells in ankylosing spondylitis (dated by TCRdb to the late 2010s). Regarding the research as a whole: The study profiled T cell receptor beta repertoires in healthy donors and ankylosing spondylitis patients to find disease-linked TCR variants. The full study cohort comprised some 27 ankylosing spondylitis patients and 85 to 120 healthy donors. Peripheral blood samples were taken, and synovial fluid was additionally collected from ankylosing spondylitis patients. Study-level results and caveats: A CD8+ phenotype was shown by the disease-linked clones, which were found at relatively low frequencies in peripheral blood. The disease-linked clones were reported as significantly enriched in matched synovial fluid samples from ankylosing spondylitis patients. Some motif variants had previously been reported in the synovial fluid and blood of reactive arthritis patients, which suggests shared mechanisms of disease initiation. Blood from ankylosing spondylitis patients appeared to be characterized by a TCR beta motif composed of 7 to 9 highly homologous amino acid variants.

At the junction V is shortened by 4 bases and J by 5 bases, with 8 bases in between. The germline V gene supplies CDR1 SQVTM and CDR2 ANQGSEA. The CDR3 starts with the cysteine, ends with the phenylalanine, and has 11 residues. The DNA shown is the 33-base CDR3, in frame from base 1. This clonotype was seen at least ten times. Its antigen is currently not known. Base-call qualities are not available, and no considerably larger clone is one nucleotide away. Sequencing instrument: Illumina HiSeq 2500. TCR beta libraries were prepared by quantitative 5'-RACE with molecular barcodes. The original methods were these. Disease-linked TCR variants were identified with a new computational method built on a probabilistic model of VDJ rearrangement. TCRdb redid the processing of the public reads, applying fastp at Q25 and MiXCR, and retained in-frame beta chains. Records with the same CDR3 protein are collapsed into one entry carrying the most frequent genes and DNA. These V and J calls derive from TCRdb rather than the authors' analysis. This sample holds approximately 250,000 distinct CDR3 sequences; roughly 32% were observed only once. Roughly 4.2% of the sample goes to the ten largest clones.

Specimen: blood, either unsorted or a sorted T cell fraction (not recorded which). The TCR was taken from a male donor with ankylosing spondylitis or in good health (not recorded which). Recombination linked TRBV29-1 to TRBJ2-5; the D gene is unclear. The nucleotide sequence reads TGCAGCGTTGGAATTAGGGAGACCCAGTACTTC. This is translated as CSVGIRETQYF.